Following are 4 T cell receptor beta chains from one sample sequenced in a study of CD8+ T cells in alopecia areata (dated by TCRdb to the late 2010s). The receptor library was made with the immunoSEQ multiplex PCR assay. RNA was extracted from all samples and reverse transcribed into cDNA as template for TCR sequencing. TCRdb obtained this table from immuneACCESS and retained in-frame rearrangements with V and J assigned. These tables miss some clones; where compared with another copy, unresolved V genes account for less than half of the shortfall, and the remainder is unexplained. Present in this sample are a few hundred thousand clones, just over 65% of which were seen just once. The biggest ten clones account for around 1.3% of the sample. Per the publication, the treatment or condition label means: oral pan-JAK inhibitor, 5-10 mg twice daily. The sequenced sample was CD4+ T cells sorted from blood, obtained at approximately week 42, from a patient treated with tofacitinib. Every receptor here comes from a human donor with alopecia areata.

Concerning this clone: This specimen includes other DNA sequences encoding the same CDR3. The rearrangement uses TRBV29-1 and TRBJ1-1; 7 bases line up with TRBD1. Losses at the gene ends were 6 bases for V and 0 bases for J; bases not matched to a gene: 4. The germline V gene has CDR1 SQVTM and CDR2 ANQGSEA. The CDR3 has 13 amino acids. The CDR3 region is CSVGQVLNTEAFF. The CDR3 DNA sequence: TGCAGCGTAGGACAGGTTTTGAACACTGAAGCTTTCTTT.

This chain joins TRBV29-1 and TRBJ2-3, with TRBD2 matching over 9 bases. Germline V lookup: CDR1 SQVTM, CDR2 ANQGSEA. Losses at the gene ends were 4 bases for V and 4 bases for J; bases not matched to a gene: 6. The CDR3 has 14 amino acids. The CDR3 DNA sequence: TGCAGCGTTGCGGCGGGGGGGCTAGCAGATACGCAGTATTTT. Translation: CSVAAGGLADTQYF.

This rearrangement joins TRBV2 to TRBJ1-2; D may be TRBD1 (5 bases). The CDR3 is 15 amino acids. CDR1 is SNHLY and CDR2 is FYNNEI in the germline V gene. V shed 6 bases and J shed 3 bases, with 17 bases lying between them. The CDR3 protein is CASREFSTEDYGYTF. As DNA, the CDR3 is TGTGCCAGCAGGGAATTTTCGACAGAAGACTATGGCTACACCTTC.

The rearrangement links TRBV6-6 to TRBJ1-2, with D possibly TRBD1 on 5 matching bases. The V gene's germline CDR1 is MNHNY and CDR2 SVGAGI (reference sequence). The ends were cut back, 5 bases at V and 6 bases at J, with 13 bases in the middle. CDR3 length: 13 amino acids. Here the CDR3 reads CASSPLGENGYTF. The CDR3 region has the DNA TGTGCCAGCAGTCCTTTGGGGGAGAATGGCTACACCTTC.